Below, 28 T cell receptor beta chains from the same sample are listed, as sequenced in a study of cytomegalovirus exposure and HLA in healthy donors. The PCR made use of 60 Vbeta and 13 Jbeta primers. Produced via immunoSEQ multiplex PCR; TCRdb's table is partial and in-frame only. The sample has roughly 150,000 clones; 75% are singletons. Sequenced material: PBMCs. These receptors all stem from a man aged 30 to 39 in good health and CMV-seronegative.

This rearrangement joins TRBV5-1 to TRBJ1-2, with 9 bases matching TRBD1. This CDR3 is 17 amino acids long. The trim removed 4 bases at V and 8 bases at J, leaving 18 bases unmatched. The germline V gene has CDR1 SGHRS and CDR2 YFSETQ. Written as DNA, the CDR3 is TGCGCCAGCAGCGTAACAGGGGGCGCAGGGGGTGTTCCGGGCTACACCTTC. Translation: CASSVTGGAGGVPGYTF.

V usage is TRBV19 and J usage is TRBJ2-3, with TRBD2 identical over 7 bases. This CDR3 comprises 15 residues. Trimming took 3 bases from V and 4 from J; bases not matched to a gene: 7. The germline V gene encodes CDR1 LNHDA and CDR2 SQIVND (reference sequence). This CDR3 is CASSMGSGDADTQYF. CDR3 in DNA: TGTGCCAGTAGTATGGGAAGCGGGGACGCAGATACGCAGTATTTT. Variable domain in full (rest from reference TRBV19 and TRBJ2-3): DGGITQSPKYLFRKEGQNVTLSCEQNLNHDAMYWYRQDPGQGLRLIYYSQIVNDFQKGDIAEGYSVSREKKESFPLTVTSAQKNPTAFYLCASSMGSGDADTQYFGPGTRLTVL.

The chain is built from TRBV2 and TRBJ1-5, with D tentatively TRBD1 (5 bases). Trimming took 8 bases from V and 4 from J, leaving 9 bases between them. Germline V gives CDR1 SNHLY, CDR2 FYNNEI. This CDR3 has 12 residues. CDR3 protein: CASATANQPQHF. Here the CDR3 DNA reads TGTGCCAGCGCGACAGCGAATCAGCCCCAGCATTTT.

The chain recombines TRBV10-2 with TRBJ2-7; 11 nucleotides align to TRBD2. CDR3 size: 15 residues. V shed 3 bases and J 2 bases; nucleotides not matched to a gene: 3. Germline assignment: CDR1 WSHSY and CDR2 SAAADI. The CDR3 loop reads CASSDRLAGTYEQYF. CDR3 sequence (DNA): TGCGCCAGCAGTGACCGACTAGCGGGGACCTACGAGCAGTACTTC.

The chain uses TRBV7-8 and TRBJ2-1; 9 positions match TRBD2. The V gene end was trimmed by 1 base and the J gene end by 7 bases; junction bases not matched to a gene: 8. Germline values: CDR1 SGHVS, CDR2 FQNEAQ. The CDR3 extends over 16 amino acids. CDR3 coding DNA: TGTGCCAGCAGCTTAGGAGGTAGCGGGGGTAGTAATGAGCAGTTCTTC. Translation gives CASSLGGSGGSNEQFF.

This clone came up a few times. The chain is built from TRBV10-3 and TRBJ1-5, with 11 bases that match TRBD1. Germline trimming cut 10 bases from V and 4 bases from J; bases unmatched to any gene: 3. Germline-derived CDR1 and CDR2 are ENHRY and SYGVKD. There are 13 residues in the CDR3. The CDR3 is CATGTGGNQPQHF. The CDR3 DNA follows: TGTGCCACCGGGACAGGGGGAAATCAGCCCCAGCATTTT.

This chain links TRBV5-1 with TRBJ1-3, with D uncertain. This CDR3 region has 14 residues. The V gene lost 0 bases and the J gene lost 0 bases, with 4 bases spanning the gap. Germline-derived CDR1 and CDR2 are SGHRS and YFSETQ. This CDR3 is CASSLDGSGNTIYF. The DNA of the CDR3 is TGCGCCAGCAGCTTGGACGGCTCTGGAAACACCATATATTTT.

CDR3 sequence: CASSLYVGGTQYF. CDR3 coding DNA: TGTGCCAGCAGTTTGTATGTAGGGGGGACCCAGTACTTC. V usage is TRBV27 and J usage is TRBJ2-5, with D possibly matching TRBD1 (6 bases). Germline V gives CDR1 MNHEY, CDR2 SMNVEV (reference sequence). Trimming shortened V by 3 bases and J by 7 bases, and 12 bases separated the two germline ends. The length of the CDR3 is 13 residues.

This chain connects TRBV6-5 to TRBJ2-5, with TRBD1 matching 7 bases. After removal of 4 bases from V and 1 base from J, the junction contained 3 bases not matched to a gene. Germline CDR1 reads MNHEY; CDR2 reads SVGAGI. CDR3 length: 14 residues. CDR3 sequence reads: CASSLRTGQETQYF. For the CDR3, the DNA is TGTGCCAGCAGTTTACGGACAGGCCAAGAGACCCAGTACTTC.

This chain connects TRBV28 to TRBJ1-1, with no clear D. The germline V and J ends were trimmed by 5 bases and 3 bases, with 16 bases remaining between them. The CDR3 is made up of 15 amino acids. Germline CDR1 is MDHEN and CDR2 is SYDVKM. The CDR3 nucleotides are TGTGCCAGCAGTCCCGGGAGAGGGCGATACACTGAAGCTTTCTTT. It translates to CASSPGRGRYTEAFF.

This clone has at least ten counts. The chain employs TRBV6-1 and TRBJ2-1, with 9 bases identical to TRBD1. Per the germline V gene, CDR1 is MNHNS and CDR2 is SASEGT. V lost 2 bases to trimming and J lost 8 bases; unmatched junction nucleotides: 7. The CDR3 has 15 residues. CDR3 protein: CASSERTGENDEQFF. The DNA for the CDR3 is TGTGCCAGCAGTGAACGGACAGGGGAAAACGATGAGCAGTTCTTC.

The chain is built from TRBV7-9 and TRBJ2-2, with D unclear. The length of the CDR3 is 11 residues. Germline CDR1 is SEHNR and CDR2 is FQNEAQ (reference sequence). Trimming left V 5 bases short and J 6 bases short, with 4 bases between. CDR3 in amino acids: CASSRSGELFF. The CDR3 nucleotides read TGTGCCAGCAGCCGGTCCGGGGAGCTGTTTTTT.

The gene calls are TRBV5-1 and TRBJ2-7; TRBD1 agrees at 7 bases. This CDR3 contains 14 residues. The V gene's germline CDR1 is SGHRS and CDR2 YFSETQ. Trimming removed 2 bases from V and 3 bases from J; junction bases left unmatched: 5. The CDR3 DNA follows: TGCGCCAGCAGCTTCGTTCAGGGGGACTACGAGCAGTACTTC. Protein product: CASSFVQGDYEQYF.

There are a few counts of this clone. This sequence joins TRBV5-3 and TRBJ2-5; tentative D call: TRBD2 (5 bases). With the DNA end fitting TRBJ2-7 better, the J assignment may be wrong. TRBV5-3 is an open reading frame, and its role is uncertain. CDR3 length: 14 residues. DNA of the CDR3: TGTGCCACCAGCTCTGGGAGAGGCCCCTACGAGCAGTACTTC. This sequence encodes CATSSGRGPYEQYF.

The chain carries TRBV18 and TRBJ2-7; possibly TRBD1 for D (6 bases). This CDR3 comprises 14 residues. Germline lookup yields CDR1 KGHSH and CDR2 LQKENI. Trimming took 3 bases from V and 3 from J, leaving 12 bases between them. This chain's CDR3 is CASSPPDSFYEQYF. CDR3 in DNA: TGTGCCAGCTCACCTCCGGACAGCTTCTACGAGCAGTACTTC.

J is TRBJ1-3 and V is TRBV7-2, with 10 bases identical to TRBD1. Germline V CDR1 and CDR2: SGHTA, FQGNSA. V lost 3 bases, J lost 4 bases, and 12 bases stayed unmatched. This CDR3 spans 18 amino acids. The CDR3 region has the DNA TGTGCCAGCAGCTTGACCGGGACAGGGGACACGGGAGGAAACACCATATATTTT. Residues: CASSLTGTGDTGGNTIYF.

This chain uses TRBV4-2 with TRBJ2-3; possibly TRBD2 for D (6 bases). The V gene lost 1 base and the J gene lost 1 base, with 9 bases spanning the gap. The CDR3 is 15 residues long. Germline CDR1 reads LGHNA; CDR2 reads YNFKEQ. As DNA, the CDR3 is TGTGCCAGCAGCCAAGGGCAGCGGGGCACAGATACGCAGTATTTT. This encodes CASSQGQRGTDTQYF.

This rearrangement joins TRBV2 to TRBJ2-6, with 8 bases lining up with TRBD1. The CDR3 covers 15 residues. The J segment lost 2 bases and the V segment lost 7 bases, leaving 4 bases of the junction unmatched. The germline CDR1 and CDR2 sequences are SNHLY and FYNNEI. The CDR3 spells CASTPDRAGANVLTF. CDR3 sequence (DNA): TGTGCCAGCACCCCGGACAGGGCTGGGGCCAACGTCCTGACTTTC.

The chain links TRBV28 to TRBJ1-2; maybe TRBD1 (6 bases). This CDR3 is 15 amino acids long. Germline assignment: CDR1 MDHEN and CDR2 SYDVKM. Deletions cut 7 bases from V and 4 bases from J, with 19 bases between. The CDR3 region has the DNA TGTGCCAGCACCCCAATCAGGGGCGAGGTCTATGGCTACACCTTC. Protein: CASTPIRGEVYGYTF.

The chain combines TRBV29-1 with TRBJ2-7; 9 nucleotides match TRBD2. Trimming took 5 bases from V and 5 from J; bases not matched to a gene: 10. This CDR3 is built from 14 residues. Germline CDR1 is SQVTM and CDR2 is ANQGSEA. Written as DNA, the CDR3 is TGCAGCGTTACAACGGCGGGGGGGCCGAACGAGCAGTACTTC. Protein: CSVTTAGGPNEQYF.

DNA for the CDR3: TGTGCCATCAGTGAGCAAGGGACAGGGAGGTACGAGCAGTACTTC. This sequence encodes CAISEQGTGRYEQYF. The chain is built from TRBV10-3 and TRBJ2-7; 9 bases line up with TRBD1. Germline V lookup: CDR1 ENHRY, CDR2 SYGVKD. The V segment lost 2 bases and the J segment 4 bases; nucleotides outside the gene matches: 6. This CDR3 spans 15 amino acids.

In this sample, this clone turned up once. The V gene is TRBV27, the J gene TRBJ2-5; D might be TRBD2 (6 bases). V gave up 4 bases and J gave up 5 bases, with 11 bases separating them. Germline lookup yields CDR1 MNHEY and CDR2 SMNVEV (reference sequence). CDR3 size: 13 residues. The CDR3 bases are TGTGCCAGCAGTTACGGGGGTGCGGAGACCCAGTACTTC. It translates to CASSYGGAETQYF.

This clone showed up just a few times. This chain uses TRBV5-1 with TRBJ1-2, with 9 bases that match TRBD1. CDR3 length: 15 amino acids. Germline V gives CDR1 SGHRS, CDR2 YFSETQ. The junction had 12 bases not matched to a gene; V was cut back by 4 bases and J by 8 bases. The CDR3 DNA reads as TGCGCCAGCAGCCCGGAGACCGGGACAGGGAACGGCTACACCTTC. This translates into CASSPETGTGNGYTF.

In the case of this clone: Germline is not matched at one junction end, which may reflect a read error. The rearrangement joins TRBV7-6 to TRBJ2-4; D remains unclear. The CDR3 extends over 13 amino acids. CDR1 is SGHVS and CDR2 is FNYEAQ in the germline V gene. The CDR3 DNA sequence: TGTGCCAGCAGCTTAAGTGCCAAAAACAGTCAGTACTTC. It yields the protein CASSLSAKNSQYF.

This clone was seen only a few times. This rearrangement joins TRBV2 to TRBJ2-5, with D possibly matching TRBD1 (6 bases). The CDR3 is 13 amino acids. Deletions cut 4 bases from V and 11 bases from J, with 17 bases between. Germline CDR1 and CDR2: SNHLY and FYNNEI. CDR3 sequence (DNA): TGTGCCAGCAGTGGAGGGACACGCCAGGAGCAGTACTTC. Encoded protein: CASSGGTRQEQYF.

This rearrangement joins TRBV18 to TRBJ2-1, with 8 bases that match TRBD1. V was pared by 1 base and J by 5 bases, with 7 bases of the junction left unmatched. Germline V lookup: CDR1 KGHSH, CDR2 LQKENI. This CDR3 region has 16 residues. The CDR3 sequence is CASSPRGQARNNEQFF. The CDR3 DNA reads TGTGCCAGCTCACCACGGGGACAGGCGCGGAACAATGAGCAGTTCTTC. The full variable domain, completed using reference TRBV18 and TRBJ2-1, is NAGVMQNPRHLVRRRGQEARLRCSPMKGHSHVYWYRQLPEEGLKFMVYLQKENIIDESGMPKERFSAEFPKEGPSILRIQQVVRGDSAAYFCASSPRGQARNNEQFFGPGTRLTVL.

V is TRBV7-9 and J is TRBJ2-7, with D possibly being TRBD2 (6 bases). The CDR3 spans 13 residues. Per the germline V gene, CDR1 is SEHNR and CDR2 is FQNEAQ (reference sequence). Trimming stripped 1 base from V and 3 bases from J, with 7 bases between. In DNA form, the CDR3 reads TGTGCCAGCAGCTTAGGTAGCGGCTACGAGCAGTACTTC. Translation: CASSLGSGYEQYF.

The chain combines TRBV7-9 with TRBJ2-4; TRBD1 agrees at 10 bases. The ends lost 6 bases at V and 7 bases at J; junction bases unmatched: 6. Germline V gene sequence: CDR1 SEHNR, CDR2 FQNEAQ (reference sequence). The CDR3 totals 14 residues. In DNA, the CDR3 is TGTGCCAGCAGTCATACGGGACAGGGGAACATTCAGTACTTC. Its protein is CASSHTGQGNIQYF.